The entry that follows covers one T cell receptor beta chain sequence. This entry comes from a study of radiation and T cells in renal cell carcinoma. The protocol was immunoSEQ multiplex PCR, while the TCRdb copy is restricted to in-frame clones and leaves out a portion. The sample holds tens of thousands of clones, 80% to 90% seen once. Per the germline V gene, CDR1 is MDHEN and CDR2 is SYDVKM. V lost 3 bases and J lost 5; bases outside the gene matches: 3. The CDR3 runs 14 residues. The time point denotes: blood 4 weeks post-SBRT, at nephrectomy. As to treatment: 15 Gy SBRT to primary tumor, nephrectomy 4 weeks later.

The V call is TRBV28, the J call TRBJ2-3, with 9 bases matching TRBD1. This sequence originates from a woman in her sixties or seventies with renal cell carcinoma. Sequenced material: blood, taken from a patient whose treatment included radiotherapy and nephrectomy. DNA for the CDR3: TGTGCCAGCAGTTTGGGACAGGGAATAGATACGCAGTATTTT. The encoded protein is CASSLGQGIDTQYF.